This T cell receptor beta chain was obtained from a study of blood T cell repertoires in COVID-19 (TCRdb year 2020). About the full investigation: The collaborator samples originated in the United States, Italy and Spain and spanned the acute and convalescent phases of COVID-19. Where available, HLA class I and class II types were obtained from metadata supplied by the sample provider rather than from assay-based typing. The repertoires were made available in a free public database intended to serve as a resource for research on the immune response to SARS-CoV-2. The material from the prospective study consisted of cDNA or gDNA derived from T cells, B-cell-depleted T cells, or PBMCs. The samples were drawn from two sources: the first 160 participants of the ongoing ImmuneRACE study, and 1,000 to 1,500 subjects contributed by 6 global collaborators. The sample metadata nearly always contained a de-identified subject ID, COVID-19 status, age in years and sex. Deeply sampled blood TCRbeta repertoires from subjects exposed to, actively infected with, or recovered from COVID-19 were included in the dataset.

Results and caveats for the whole study, not just this receptor: The quantity of clinical and demographic metadata differed by source and by participant and was supplied without curation.

In Seattle, one collaborating source enrolled patients while the infection was active and tracked those patients longitudinally over the course of disease. Each collaborating institution followed its own protocols to collect whole blood in K2EDTA tubes. For TCRbeta analysis, collaborators shipped samples in one of three forms: frozen whole blood, isolated PBMCs, or DNA extracted from either of those sample types. With regard to this clone: Its antigen is not yet known. Base quality data are lacking; no much larger clone is found one base away.

TCRbeta CDR3 regions were amplified from genomic DNA by means of the immunoSEQ Assay, a bias-controlled multiplex PCR. The authors processed their data as follows. The number of nucleated cells in each sample was estimated by amplification of reference gene primers within the assay. Sequence reads were collapsed and filtered to measure the absolute abundance of every unique TCRbeta CDR3 rearrangement. For each sample, productive Simpson clonality was calculated by taking the square root of Simpson's diversity index across productive rearrangements. What TCRdb holds here is the immuneACCESS table cut down to in-frame rearrangements. Part of the clones is not present; checked against another copy, under half of the missing clones reflect an unresolved V gene, and the others are unexplained. D and trimming were read from the DNA, whereas the V and J calls and clone size are those reported in that table. The table for this sample lists 350,000 to 400,000 clones; roughly 90% of them were counted only once. Together, the top ten hold approximately 3% of the sample.

Taken from cysteine to phenylalanine, the CDR3 has 16 residues. Only CDR3 DNA is held: 48 bases, read in frame from base 1. Reading the germline V gene (reference sequence) gives CDR1 MNHEY and CDR2 SMNVEV. At the junction V is shortened by 2 bases and J by 4 bases; bases outside the gene matches: 9. The sequence links TRBV27 to TRBJ2-7; 9 of the junction bases match TRBD1. Sequencing input: peripheral blood. This clonotype was obtained from a woman aged 25 to 39 with COVID-19, enrolled during active disease. The sequence in DNA is TGTGCCAGCAGTTTACGCGGGACAGGGTGGGGATACGAGCAGTACTTC. Its protein product is CASSLRGTGWGYEQYF.